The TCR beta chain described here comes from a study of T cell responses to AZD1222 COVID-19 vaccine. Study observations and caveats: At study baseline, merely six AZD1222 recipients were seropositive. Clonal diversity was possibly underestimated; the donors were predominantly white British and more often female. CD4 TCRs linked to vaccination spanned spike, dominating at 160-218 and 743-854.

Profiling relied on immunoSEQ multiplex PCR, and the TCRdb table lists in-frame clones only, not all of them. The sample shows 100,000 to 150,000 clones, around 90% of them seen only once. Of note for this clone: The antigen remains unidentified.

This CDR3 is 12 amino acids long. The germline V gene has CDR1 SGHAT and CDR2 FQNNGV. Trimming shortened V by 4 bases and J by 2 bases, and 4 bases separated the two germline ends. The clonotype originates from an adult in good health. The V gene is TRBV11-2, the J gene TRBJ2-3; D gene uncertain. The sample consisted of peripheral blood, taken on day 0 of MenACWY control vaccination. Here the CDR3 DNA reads TGTGCCAGCAGCTACATCACAGATACGCAGTATTTT. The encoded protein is CASSYITDTQYF.